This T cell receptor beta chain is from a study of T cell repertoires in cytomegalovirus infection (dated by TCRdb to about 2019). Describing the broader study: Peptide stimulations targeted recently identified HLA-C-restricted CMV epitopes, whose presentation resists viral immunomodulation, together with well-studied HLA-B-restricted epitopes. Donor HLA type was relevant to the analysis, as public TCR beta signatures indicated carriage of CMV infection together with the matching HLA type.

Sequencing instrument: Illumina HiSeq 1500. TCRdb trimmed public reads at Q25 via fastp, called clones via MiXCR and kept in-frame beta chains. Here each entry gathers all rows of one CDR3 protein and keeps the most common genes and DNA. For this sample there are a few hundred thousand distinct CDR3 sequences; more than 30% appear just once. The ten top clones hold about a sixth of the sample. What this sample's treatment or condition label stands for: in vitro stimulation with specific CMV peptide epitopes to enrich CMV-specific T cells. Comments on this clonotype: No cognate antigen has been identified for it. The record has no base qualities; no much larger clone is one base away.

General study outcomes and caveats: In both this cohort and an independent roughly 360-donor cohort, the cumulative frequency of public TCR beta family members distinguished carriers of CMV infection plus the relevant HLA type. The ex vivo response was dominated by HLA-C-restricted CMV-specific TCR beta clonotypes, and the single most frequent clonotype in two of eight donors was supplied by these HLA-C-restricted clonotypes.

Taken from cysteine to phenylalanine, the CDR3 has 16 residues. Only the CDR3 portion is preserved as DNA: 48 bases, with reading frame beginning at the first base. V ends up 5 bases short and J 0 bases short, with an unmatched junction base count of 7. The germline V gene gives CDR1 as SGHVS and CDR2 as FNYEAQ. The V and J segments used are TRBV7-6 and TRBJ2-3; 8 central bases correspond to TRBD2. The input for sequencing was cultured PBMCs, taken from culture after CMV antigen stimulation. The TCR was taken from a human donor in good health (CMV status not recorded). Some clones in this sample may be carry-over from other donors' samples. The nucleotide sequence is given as TGTGCCAGCAGCCCCCCTAGCGGGCCTAGCACAGATACGCAGTATTTT. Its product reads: CASSPPSGPSTDTQYF.